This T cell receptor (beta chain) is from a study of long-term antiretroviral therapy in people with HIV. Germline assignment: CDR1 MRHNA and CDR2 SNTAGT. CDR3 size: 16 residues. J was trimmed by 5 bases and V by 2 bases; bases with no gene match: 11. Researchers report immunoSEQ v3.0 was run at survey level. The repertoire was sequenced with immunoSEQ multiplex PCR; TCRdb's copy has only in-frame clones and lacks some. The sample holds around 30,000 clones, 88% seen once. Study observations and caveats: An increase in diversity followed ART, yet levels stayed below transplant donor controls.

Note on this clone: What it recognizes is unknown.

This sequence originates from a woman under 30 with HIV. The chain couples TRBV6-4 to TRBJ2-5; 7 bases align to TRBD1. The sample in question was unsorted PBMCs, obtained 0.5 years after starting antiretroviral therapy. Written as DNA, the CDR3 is TGTGCCAGCAGTGACGGGGCAGGGGGAGAATCTGAGACCCAGTACTTC. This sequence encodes CASSDGAGGESETQYF.